The subject of this entry is one T cell receptor beta chain. The antigen is undetermined. The data belong to a study of OX40 agonist ivuxolimab in advanced cancers. In the study overall: All patients had ivuxolimab intravenously every 2 weeks at 0.01 to 10 mg/kg. Patients treated during dose escalation were battling hepatocellular carcinoma, melanoma, renal cell or head and neck cancer. Eligibility admitted prior anti-PD-1, anti-PD-L1 or anti-CTLA-4 therapy; around 41% had some.

Whole-study results and caveats: Expanded clones tended on average to be more numerous among CD8+ T cells than CD4+.

The data were produced by immunoSEQ multiplex PCR, yet TCRdb's version contains in-frame clones alone and is incomplete. The table lists about 61,000 clones, nearly 90% of them singletons. The trim removed 2 bases at V and 10 bases at J, leaving 15 bases unmatched. CDR3 length equals 16 residues. Germline loops: CDR1 MNHEY, CDR2 SMNVEV (reference sequence). The V and J genes are TRBV27 and TRBJ1-1; 8 bases agree with TRBD1. The sample consisted of CD4+ or CD8+ T cells sorted from blood, taken in a trial of the OX40 agonist ivuxolimab. This receptor was identified in an adult with an advanced solid tumor such as melanoma, head and neck, liver or kidney cancer. The CDR3 coding sequence is TGTGCCAGCAGTTTACGACAGACAGGGGTAAGAGTAGTAGCTTTCTTT. The encoded protein is CASSLRQTGVRVVAFF.